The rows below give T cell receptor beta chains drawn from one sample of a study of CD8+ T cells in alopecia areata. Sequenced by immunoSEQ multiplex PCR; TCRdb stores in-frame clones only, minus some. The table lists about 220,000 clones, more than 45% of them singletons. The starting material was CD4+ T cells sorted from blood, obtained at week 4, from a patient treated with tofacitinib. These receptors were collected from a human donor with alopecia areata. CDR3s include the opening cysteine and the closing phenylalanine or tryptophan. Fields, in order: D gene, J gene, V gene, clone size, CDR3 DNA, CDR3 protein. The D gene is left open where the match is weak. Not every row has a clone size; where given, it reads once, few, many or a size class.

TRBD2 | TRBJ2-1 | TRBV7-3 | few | TGTGCCAGCAGCCCGGGTAGCGGGGCCTACAATGAGCAGTTCTTC | CASSPGSGAYNEQFF
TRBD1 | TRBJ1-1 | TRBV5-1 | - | TGCGCCAGCAGCGAGACAGGGCGCAACGCTGAAGCTTTCTTT | CASSETGRNAEAFF
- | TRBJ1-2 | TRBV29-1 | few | TGCAGCGTTGACAGTTTTCTTAACTATGGCTACACCTTC | CSVDSFLNYGYTF
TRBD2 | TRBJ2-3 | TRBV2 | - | TGTGCCAGCAAGGCGGGGGGGCCGACAGATACGCAGTATTTT | CASKAGGPTDTQYF
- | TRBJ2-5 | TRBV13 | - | TGTGCCAGCAGCTTTGGAGCGTCCCAAGAGACCCAGTACTTC | CASSFGASQETQYF
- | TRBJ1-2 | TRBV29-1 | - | TGCAGCGTTTTTAACAGGGCCAGGGGTGGCTACACCTTC | CSVFNRARGGYTF
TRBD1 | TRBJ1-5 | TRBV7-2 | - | TGTGCCAGCAGCTTTTCCGCCCGACAGGGAATACAGCATTTT | CASSFSARQGIQHF
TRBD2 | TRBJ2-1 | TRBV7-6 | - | TGTGCCAGCAGCAGGGTTGGTTGGACTAGTAGCAATGAGCAGTTCTTC | CASSRVGWTSSNEQFF
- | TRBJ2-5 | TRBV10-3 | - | TGTGCCATCAGGGAAGGGGGGCTCCTACAAGAGACCCAGTACTTC | CAIREGGLLQETQYF
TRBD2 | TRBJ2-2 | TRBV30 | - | TGTGCCTGGAGTGCCCTAGCGGGGGCCACCGGGGAGCTGTTTTTT | CAWSALAGATGELFF
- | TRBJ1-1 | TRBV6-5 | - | TGTGCCAGCACCCAGGGAAACAGGCCGAACACTGAAGCTTTCTTT | CASTQGNRPNTEAFF
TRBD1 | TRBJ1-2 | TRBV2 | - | TGTGCCAGCAGCCTGTTGGTAGCCGGGACAGGGAACGGCTACACCTTC | CASSLLVAGTGNGYTF
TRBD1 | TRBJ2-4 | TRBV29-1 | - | TGCAGCGTTGAAGAGGGACAGGGGGTCGGCATTCAGTACTTC | CSVEEGQGVGIQYF
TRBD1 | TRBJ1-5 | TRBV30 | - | TGTGCCTGGTCAACCGGGACAGGGTCGAATAGCAATCAGCCCCAGCATTTT | CAWSTGTGSNSNQPQHF
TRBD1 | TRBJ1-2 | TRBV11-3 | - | TGTGCCAGCAGCTTAGTTAAGGGGGCAGATGGCTACACCTTC | CASSLVKGADGYTF
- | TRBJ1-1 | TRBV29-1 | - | TGCAGCGTCCTGAGCGGGGCGGTGATCCCTGAAGCTTTCTTT | CSVLSGAVIPEAFF
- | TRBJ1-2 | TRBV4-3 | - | TGCGCCAGCAGCCAGGGGGCCGCGGGTGGCTACACCTTC | CASSQGAAGGYTF
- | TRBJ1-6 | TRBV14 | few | TGTGCCAGCAGCCAAGATTTTGGATATAATTCACCCCTCCACTTT | CASSQDFGYNSPLHF
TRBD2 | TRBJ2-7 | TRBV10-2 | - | TGCGCCAGCAGTGTAGCGGGGGGGCTCTACGAGCAGTACTTC | CASSVAGGLYEQYF
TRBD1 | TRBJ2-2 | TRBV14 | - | TGTGCCAGCAGCCTTCGACAGGGACAAAACACCGGGGAGCTGTTTTTT | CASSLRQGQNTGELFF
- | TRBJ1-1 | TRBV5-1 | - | TGCGCCAGCAGCTTGCAACGGGTGGACACTGAAGCTTTCTTT | CASSLQRVDTEAFF
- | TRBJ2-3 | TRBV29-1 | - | TGCAGCGTGAAACCCCGGATGACAGATACGCAGTATTTT | CSVKPRMTDTQYF
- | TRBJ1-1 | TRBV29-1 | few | TGCAGCGTTGGGACGGGAGGATCGGAAGCTTTCTTT | CSVGTGGSEAFF
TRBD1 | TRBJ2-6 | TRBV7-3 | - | TGTGCCAGCAGCTCGACAGGGCCTGGGGCCAACGTCCTGACTTTC | CASSSTGPGANVLTF
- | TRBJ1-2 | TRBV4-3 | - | TGCGCCAGCAGCCCACGCGTTTCCGGGACGGAATATGGCTACACCTTC | CASSPRVSGTEYGYTF
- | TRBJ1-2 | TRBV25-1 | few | TGTGCCAGCAGCACCAGGGAGAACTATGGCTACACCTTC | CASSTRENYGYTF
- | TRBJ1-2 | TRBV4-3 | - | TGCGCCAGCAGCCAGAACGGACGGGGCTACACCTTC | CASSQNGRGYTF
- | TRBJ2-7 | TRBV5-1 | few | TGCGCCAGCAGCTTGGGCTTGGGTGAGCAGTACTTC | CASSLGLGEQYF
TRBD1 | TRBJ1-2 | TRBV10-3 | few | TGTGCCATCAGCCAGGGGGAAAGCTATGGCTACACCTTC | CAISQGESYGYTF
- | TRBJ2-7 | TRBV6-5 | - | TGTGCCAGCAGCCTACAAAACGAGCAGTACTTC | CASSLQNEQYF
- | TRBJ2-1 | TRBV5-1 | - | TGCGCCAGCAGGCCCGGGACCCAGACGGACAATGAGCAGTTCTTC | CASRPGTQTDNEQFF
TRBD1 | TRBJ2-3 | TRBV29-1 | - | TGCAGCGTCCGGGACAGACCCACAGATACGCAGTATTTT | CSVRDRPTDTQYF
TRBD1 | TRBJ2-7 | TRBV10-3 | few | TGTGCCATCAGTGAGGAGGGACAGGGACGCGAGCAGTACTTC | CAISEEGQGREQYF
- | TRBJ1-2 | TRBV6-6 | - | TGTGCCAGCAGTTACCTAGTGTCGCGGCAGGGGAGCGGCTACACCTTC | CASSYLVSRQGSGYTF
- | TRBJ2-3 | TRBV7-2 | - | TGTGCCAGCAGCTTACTACCACCAGATACGCAGTATTTT | CASSLLPPDTQYF
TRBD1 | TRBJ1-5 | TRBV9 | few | TGTGCCAGCAGCGTGGGGGACAGCTATAGCAATCAGCCCCAGCATTTT | CASSVGDSYSNQPQHF
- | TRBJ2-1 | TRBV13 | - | TGTGCCAGCAGTGTCCGGACTGCTCCGGGGAGGCAGTTCTTC | CASSVRTAPGRQFF
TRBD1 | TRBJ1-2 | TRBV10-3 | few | TGTGCCATCAGTGACCGGGACAGAGCTAACTATGGCTACACCTTC | CAISDRDRANYGYTF
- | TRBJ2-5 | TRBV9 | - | TGTGCCAGCAGCGGTGGCGGGGAGACCCAGTACTTC | CASSGGGETQYF
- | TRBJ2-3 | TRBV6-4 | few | TGTGCCAGCAGTGAACAATCCAGCACAGATACGCAGTATTTT | CASSEQSSTDTQYF
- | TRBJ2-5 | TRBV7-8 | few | TGTGCCAGCAGCCCTGGAGGGTTAGGGGAGACCCAGTACTTC | CASSPGGLGETQYF
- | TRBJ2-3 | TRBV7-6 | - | TGTGCCAGCAGCGGGCATATTTCCGATACGCAGTATTTT | CASSGHISDTQYF